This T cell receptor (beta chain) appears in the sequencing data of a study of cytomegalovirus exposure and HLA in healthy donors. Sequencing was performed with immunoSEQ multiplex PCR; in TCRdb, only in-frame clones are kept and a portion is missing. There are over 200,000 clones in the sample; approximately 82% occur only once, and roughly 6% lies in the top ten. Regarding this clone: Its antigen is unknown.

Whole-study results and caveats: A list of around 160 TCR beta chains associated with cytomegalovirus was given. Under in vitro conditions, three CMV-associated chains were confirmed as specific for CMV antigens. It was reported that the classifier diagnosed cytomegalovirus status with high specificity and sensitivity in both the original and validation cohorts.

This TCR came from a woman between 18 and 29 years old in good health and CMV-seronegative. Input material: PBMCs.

The CDR3: CASSTSGGIYEQYF. The DNA of the CDR3 is TGTGCCAGTAGTACCTCCGGCGGGATCTACGAGCAGTACTTC. The gene calls are TRBV19 and TRBJ2-7; maybe TRBD2 (6 bases). Trimming pared 4 bases from V and 3 bases from J, leaving 13 bases between. Germline-derived CDR1 and CDR2 are LNHDA and SQIVND (reference sequence). CDR3 length: 14 amino acids.